This T cell receptor beta chain was profiled in a study of blood T cell repertoires in COVID-19. Study-wide background: In each case, the material was cDNA or gDNA derived from T cells, B-cell-depleted T cells, or PBMCs.

Germline trimming cut 4 bases from V and 0 bases from J; bases unmatched to any gene: 4. The CDR3 contains 16 residues. Looked up from germline, CDR1 is SEHNR and CDR2 is FQNEAQ (reference sequence). Participant age was roughly 18 to 90 years, and participants resided in about two dozen US areas. Researchers sorted participants into cohorts using their self-reported clinical history. Data came from immunoSEQ multiplex PCR; TCRdb stores just in-frame clones and leaves some out. This sample has about 260,000 clones, with around 90% found just once. The origin of this receptor is a woman between 35 and 50 years old who had been exposed to COVID-19. The chain carries TRBV7-9 and TRBJ2-3; 10 bases are shared with TRBD2. The sequenced material came from PBMCs or T cells enriched from blood (not recorded which). CDR3 in DNA: TGTGCCAGCAGCTCACTAGCGGGAAGTAGCACAGATACGCAGTATTTT. Its translation is CASSSLAGSSTDTQYF. Together with reference TRBV7-9 and TRBJ2-3, the CDR3 gives the full variable domain: DTGVSQNPRHKITKRGQNVTFRCDPISEHNRLYWYRQTLGQGPEFLTYFQNEAQLEKSRLLSDRFSAERPKGSFSTLEIQRTEQGDSAMYLCASSSLAGSSTDTQYFGPGTRLTVL.